A single sample is the source of the 13 T cell receptor beta chains below, sequenced in a study of T cells in Graves' hyperthyroidism and ophthalmopathy (dated by TCRdb to the late 2010s). Libraries were made using multiplex PCR. The sample was run on an Illumina HiSeq 2000. The TCR beta CDR3 regions were amplified from the RNA transcripts. For the first round of RT-PCR on the TCR CDR3, the HTBI primer set was used together with the Qiagen OneStep RT-PCR kit. TCRdb passed the public sequencing reads through fastp at Q25 and MiXCR, retaining productive beta sequences. Here each entry gathers all rows of one CDR3 protein and keeps the most common genes and DNA. Across this sample there are 500,000 to 750,000 distinct CDR3 sequences, with approximately 14% seen only once. Clones ranked in the top ten supply less than 9% of the sample. What was sequenced was blood. The receptor set was obtained from a woman aged 18-30 years with Graves' ophthalmopathy.

This clonotype was seen ten or more times. This sequence joins TRBV27 and TRBJ1-6; the D is unclear. The V gene's germline CDR1 is MNHEY and CDR2 SMNVEV (reference sequence). The CDR3 length is 13 residues. V was cut by 0 bases and J by 7 bases, with 4 bases left in between. CDR3 sequence reads: CASSLSGNSPLHF. The CDR3 DNA follows: TGTGCCAGCAGTTTATCGGGGAATTCACCCCTCCACTTT.

In its sample, this clonotype was seen a few times. The CDR3 spells CASSSLRQGGRWLFF. In DNA form, the CDR3 reads TGTGCCAGCAGCTCCCTTCGACAGGGGGGTCGATGGCTGTTTTTT. V is TRBV11-2 and J is TRBJ2-2; 9 bases agree with TRBD1. J was trimmed by 13 bases and V by 4 bases; bases with no gene match: 13. The germline gives CDR1 SGHAT, CDR2 FQNNGV. This CDR3 contains 15 residues. The whole variable domain, remainder taken from reference TRBV11-2 and TRBJ2-2, is EAGVAQSPRYKIIEKRQSVAFWCNPISGHATLYWYQQILGQGPKLLIQFQNNGVVDDSQLPKDRFSAERLKGVDSTLKIQPAKLEDSAVYLCASSSLRQGGRWLFFGEGSRLTVL.

Note on this clonotype: One base away lies a much larger clone, so this may be a sequencing read error. The chain recombines TRBV28 with TRBJ1-2; no firm D call. Trimming shortened V by 2 bases and J by 0 bases, and 4 bases separated the two germline ends. The length of the CDR3 is 13 residues. CDR1 and CDR2 (germline): MDHEN, SYDVKM. The CDR3 DNA sequence: TGTGCCAGCAGTTTAAACCCTAACTATGGCTACACCTTC. It translates to CASSLNPNYGYTF.

The chain carries TRBV10-3 and TRBJ1-1; D gene ambiguous. Trimming took off 9 bases at V and 1 base at J, with 12 bases between the two ends. The CDR3 runs 13 residues. Germline assignment: CDR1 ENHRY and CDR2 SYGVKD. The CDR3 DNA follows: TGTGCCATACTCGGGGAGGGGAACACTGAAGCTTTCTTT. Protein product: CAILGEGNTEAFF.

This clonotype was counted ten times or more. The chain links TRBV7-3 to TRBJ2-1; TRBD2 aligns across 8 bases. V gave up 6 bases and J gave up 12 bases; unmatched junction bases: 10. The CDR3 totals 13 residues. Germline loops: CDR1 SGHTA, CDR2 FQGTGA. The CDR3 protein is CASSSSGRSGQFF. Here the CDR3 DNA reads TGTGCCAGCAGTTCGAGCGGGAGAAGTGGGCAGTTCTTC.

There are many counts of this clonotype. The rearrangement joins TRBV30 to TRBJ2-7, with 12 nucleotides matching TRBD2. This CDR3 is built from 17 residues. Germline lookup yields CDR1 GTSNPN and CDR2 SVGIG (reference sequence). The V and J ends lost 0 bases and 5 bases, in that order; junction bases with no gene match: 11. DNA of the CDR3: TGTGCCTGGAGTGTTCTCCTGCTAGCGGGAGGGCCGAACGAGCAGTACTTC. This sequence encodes CAWSVLLLAGGPNEQYF.

Many counts were recorded for this clonotype. The V gene is TRBV28, the J gene TRBJ1-5; no clear D gene. The germline gives CDR1 MDHEN, CDR2 SYDVKM. Trimming took 2 bases from V and 3 from J, leaving 11 bases between them. CDR3 length: 15 residues. The CDR3 loop is CASSLTAEPNQPQHF. CDR3 nucleotides: TGTGCCAGCAGTTTAACGGCCGAGCCCAATCAGCCCCAGCATTTT.

In the case of this clonotype: One end of the junction does not line up with germline, which may come from a read error. The chain uses TRBV7-2 and TRBJ2-1; no definite D call. Germline CDR1 is SGHTA and CDR2 is FQGNSA. The CDR3 has 17 amino acids. The CDR3 DNA follows: TGCGCCAGCAGCCAAGATATAGGAATTAGCTGGGGTAATGAGCAGTTCTTC. This translates into CASSQDIGISWGNEQFF.

The CDR3 sequence is CASSSPAGSSSYNEQFF. CDR3 bases: TGTGCCAGCAGCTCACCCGCGGGTTCCAGCTCCTACAATGAGCAGTTCTTC. The chain uses TRBV11-2 and TRBJ2-1, with D perhaps TRBD2 (5 bases). Trimming left V 4 bases short and J 0 bases short, with 16 bases between. The germline V gene has CDR1 SGHAT and CDR2 FQNNGV. This CDR3 region has 17 residues.

Ten or more counts support this clonotype. The V gene is TRBV6-1, the J gene TRBJ1-6; TRBD1 matches at 8 bases. The CDR3 is 17 residues long. Germline CDR1 MNHNS, CDR2 SASEGT. V dropped 6 bases and J dropped 7; count of bases not matched to a gene: 14. CDR3 DNA: TGTGCCAGCAGACTGGGACAGGCCCGTTTCCTAAATTCACCCCTCCACTTT. Amino acid sequence: CASRLGQARFLNSPLHF.

This clonotype was recorded at least ten times. The rearrangement uses TRBV27 and TRBJ2-7; perhaps D is TRBD1 or TRBD2 (5 bases each). Germline loops: CDR1 MNHEY, CDR2 SMNVEV (reference sequence). V was cut by 5 bases and J by 4 bases, with 12 bases left in between. There are 13 residues in the CDR3. The CDR3 bases are TGTGCCAGCAGTCCCGGGACGAGGTACGAGCAGTACTTC. Translating it yields CASSPGTRYEQYF.

There are many counts of this clonotype. The chain combines TRBV7-8 with TRBJ1-2; 7 bases match TRBD1. CDR1 SGHVS and CDR2 FQNEAQ come from the germline V gene. V lost 4 bases to trimming and J lost 6 bases; unmatched junction nucleotides: 5. The CDR3 is made up of 13 amino acids. The DNA for the CDR3 is TGTGCCAGCAGCTATTCAGGGGGGAATGGCTACACCTTC. Its protein is CASSYSGGNGYTF.

The chain combines TRBV12-5 with TRBJ2-5; TRBD1 matches 10 bases. After removal of 1 base from V and 1 base from J, the junction contained 15 bases not matched to a gene. Germline CDR1 reads LGHNT; CDR2 reads FRNRAP. The CDR3 has 20 residues. The CDR3 loop reads CASGLARSIRDRGPQETQYF. DNA for the CDR3: TGTGCTAGTGGTTTGGCACGGAGTATACGGGACAGGGGTCCCCAAGAGACCCAGTACTTC.